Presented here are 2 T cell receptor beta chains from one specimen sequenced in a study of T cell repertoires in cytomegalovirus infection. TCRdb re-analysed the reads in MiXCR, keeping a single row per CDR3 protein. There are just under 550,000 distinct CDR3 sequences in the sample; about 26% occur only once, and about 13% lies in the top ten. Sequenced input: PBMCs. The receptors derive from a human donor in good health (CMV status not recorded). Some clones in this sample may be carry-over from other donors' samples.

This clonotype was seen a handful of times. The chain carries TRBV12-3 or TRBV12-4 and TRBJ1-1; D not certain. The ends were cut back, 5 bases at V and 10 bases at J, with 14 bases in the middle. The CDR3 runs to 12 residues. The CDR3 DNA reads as TGTGCCAGCAGTGCCGAGGGATCCACAGCTTTCTTT. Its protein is CASSAEGSTAFF.

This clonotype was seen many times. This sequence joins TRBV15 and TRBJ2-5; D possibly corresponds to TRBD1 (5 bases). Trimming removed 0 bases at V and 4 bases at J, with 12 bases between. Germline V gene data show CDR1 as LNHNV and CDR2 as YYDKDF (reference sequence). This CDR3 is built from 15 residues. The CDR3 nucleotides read TGTGCCACCAGCAGAGATAGGGGATCCCGAGAGACCCAGTACTTC. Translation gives CATSRDRGSRETQYF.